The 14 T cell receptor beta chains given below trace back to one sample, sequenced in a study of molecular identifiers for immune sequencing clone quantification. MiXCR was run by TCRdb on the PCR reads, yielding one entry per CDR3 protein. The sample includes over 300,000 distinct CDR3 sequences, roughly 23% seen only once; the top ten take about 0.74%. The sequenced material came from naive CD8+ T cells from blood, with Jurkat cell RNA spiked in. Specified subset: FACS-sorted CD8+CD4-CCR7+CD45RA+ naive T cells. The receptors here all came from a human donor in good health. Some libraries in this study had Jurkat cell RNA spiked in.

This clonotype appeared many times. The chain recombines TRBV7-9 with TRBJ2-1; the match to TRBD2 covers 8 bases. Germline loops: CDR1 SEHNR, CDR2 FQNEAQ (reference sequence). V shed 1 base and J 3 bases; nucleotides not matched to a gene: 2. CDR3 length equals 15 residues. The CDR3 sequence: CASSLERGGYNEQFF. The CDR3 DNA follows: TGTGCCAGCAGCTTAGAACGGGGGGGCTACAATGAGCAGTTCTTC. The complete variable domain, with remaining parts taken from reference TRBV7-9 and TRBJ2-1, reads DTGVSQNPRHKITKRGQNVTFRCDPISEHNRLYWYRQTLGQGPEFLTYFQNEAQLEKSRLLSDRFSAERPKGSFSTLEIQRTEQGDSAMYLCASSLERGGYNEQFFGPGTRLTVL.

The chain couples TRBV4-2 to TRBJ2-3; 7 bases are a match to TRBD2. Germline CDR1 is LGHNA and CDR2 is YNFKEQ. CDR3 length: 17 residues. Losses at the gene ends were 0 bases for V and 5 bases for J; bases not matched to a gene: 11. Here the CDR3 DNA reads TGTGCCAGCAGCCAAGATCGTTGGGGCGCGGGGGAAGATACGCAGTATTTT. Protein product: CASSQDRWGAGEDTQYF.

This clonotype occurred many times. This rearrangement joins TRBV9 to TRBJ1-1; 7 bases align to TRBD1. Trimming removed 3 bases from V and 0 bases from J; junction bases left unmatched: 8. The V gene's germline CDR1 is SGDLS and CDR2 YYNGEE. The CDR3 is 16 amino acids. CDR3 DNA: TGTGCCAGCAGCGCAATGACAGGGTTCCTGAACACTGAAGCTTTCTTT. Translated: CASSAMTGFLNTEAFF.

As concerns this clonotype: A junction end diverges from the germline sequence, so it may reflect a read error. CDR3 nucleotide sequence: TGTGCCAGCAGCCAAGGCACAGCTACGCAGTATTTT. Amino acid sequence: CASSQGTATQYF. V gene TRBV3-1 combines with J gene TRBJ2-3, with D unclear. The CDR3 runs to 12 residues. CDR1 and CDR2 (germline): LGHDT, YNNKEL (reference sequence).

This clonotype was seen repeatedly, ten times or more. The gene calls are TRBV15 and TRBJ1-1, with 9 bases fitting TRBD1. Losses at the gene ends were 5 bases for V and 3 bases for J; bases not matched to a gene: 7. Germline V CDR1 and CDR2: LNHNV, YYDKDF (reference sequence). The length of the CDR3 is 15 residues. In DNA, the CDR3 is TGTGCCACCAGCCTATTACAGGGGGCGGACACTGAAGCTTTCTTT. It encodes CATSLLQGADTEAFF.

To note about this clonotype: A read error is possible here, since a much larger clone lies one base away. The chain combines TRBV7-9 with TRBJ1-1, with 9 bases that match TRBD1. Germline lookup yields CDR1 SEHNR and CDR2 FQNEAQ (reference sequence). The CDR3 runs 13 residues. CDR3 in DNA: TGTGCCAGCAGACCCGGGACAGGGACTGAAGCTCTCTTT. Translation: CASRPGTGTEALF.

This clonotype was seen more than once but under ten times. The chain couples TRBV4-3 to TRBJ2-4, with 14 bases matching TRBD2. Germline-derived CDR1 and CDR2 are LGHNA and YSLEER. Trimming cost V 3 bases and J 3 bases; bases outside gene matches: 4. This CDR3 comprises 17 residues. The CDR3 DNA reads as TGCGCCAGCAGCCAGGGACTAGCGGGAGAAGTCAAAAACATTCAGTACTTC. Protein product: CASSQGLAGEVKNIQYF.

This clonotype was seen many times. The chain links TRBV5-1 to TRBJ1-4; 7 bases line up with TRBD1. V gave up 4 bases and J gave up 0 bases; unmatched junction bases: 6. CDR1 is SGHRS and CDR2 is YFSETQ in the germline V gene. There are 16 residues in the CDR3. CDR3 DNA: TGCGCCAGCAGCGGAAACAGGGGAGCAACTAATGAAAAACTGTTTTTT. Translating it yields CASSGNRGATNEKLFF.

As to this clonotype: A much bigger clone sits one base away, suggesting this may be a read error. The chain joins TRBV6-2 or TRBV6-3 to TRBJ2-3; D not resolved. Germline assignment: CDR1 MNHEY and CDR2 SVGEGT. V lost 4 bases and J lost 4, with 12 bases in between. This CDR3 comprises 14 residues. The CDR3: CASSCSTVPDTQYF. In DNA form, the CDR3 reads TGTGCCAGCAGTTGCTCGACTGTCCCAGATACGCAGTATTTT.

The rearrangement joins TRBV9 to TRBJ1-6; TRBD1 might be the D (5 bases). The CDR3 spans 15 residues. Germline loops: CDR1 SGDLS, CDR2 YYNGEE. V was cut by 3 bases and J by 7 bases, with 14 bases left in between. CDR3 bases: TGTGCCAGCAGCGCCACTGGGGGGGAGAATTCACCCCTCCACTTT. This translates into CASSATGGENSPLHF.

This clonotype showed up many times. The chain has TRBV7-6 and TRBJ2-3; possibly TRBD1 for D (6 bases). CDR3 length equals 18 residues. Germline assignment: CDR1 SGHVS and CDR2 FNYEAQ. V gave up 2 bases and J gave up 6 bases, with 24 bases separating them. For the CDR3, the DNA is TGTGCCAGCAGCTTAACGGTTGGACCCACCGGCACAGGGGATACGCAGTATTTT. This translates into CASSLTVGPTGTGDTQYF.

A remark on this clonotype: It is likely a read error, because the conserved phenylalanine at the end of the CDR3 is missing. V and J are TRBV4-3 and TRBJ2-7, with D perhaps matching TRBD1 (6 bases). V gave up 4 bases and J gave up 4 bases, with 20 bases separating them. Germline CDR1 LGHNA, CDR2 YSLEER. The CDR3 loop spans 16 amino acids. CDR3 in DNA: TGCGCCAGCAGCCGAGAAGCCCTTCAGGGGCGGTACGAGCAGTACCTC. Translation gives CASSREALQGRYEQYL.

V is TRBV2 and J is TRBJ2-5; no firm D call. V was cut by 1 base and J by 1 base, with 7 bases left in between. This CDR3 is built from 14 residues. Germline values: CDR1 SNHLY, CDR2 FYNNEI. CDR3 loop: CASSEGWGQETQYF. The CDR3, as DNA: TGTGCCAGCAGTGAAGGCTGGGGCCAAGAGACCCAGTACTTC.

The chain combines TRBV5-6 with TRBJ2-3; TRBD2 matches at 9 bases. V was clipped by 0 bases and J by 0 bases; unmatched bases: 11. The CDR3 is 19 residues long. From germline, CDR1 is SGHDT and CDR2 YYEEEE. The CDR3 spells CASSLGGLAGSTSTDTQYF. CDR3 nucleotides: TGTGCCAGCAGCTTGGGTGGGCTAGCGGGGAGCACCAGCACAGATACGCAGTATTTT.